A single sample is the source of the 9 T cell receptor beta chains below, sequenced in a study of read filtering for tumor transcriptome and immune sequencing. Molecular barcoded adaptors covering alpha/delta and beta/gamma chains were used on approximately 440 ng RNA. TCRdb reprocessed the reads with MiXCR, giving one entry per CDR3 protein. The sample includes approximately 140,000 distinct CDR3 sequences, roughly 13% of them seen just once. Material for sequencing was a population of CD138-negative cells sorted from bone marrow. Receptor source: a donor at least 40 years old with multiple myeloma.

The sample holds many counts of this clonotype. CDR3 coding DNA: TGCAGCGTTCGCGAGCGCTCCTACAATGAGCAGTTCTTC. This encodes CSVRERSYNEQFF. The chain is built from TRBV29-1 and TRBJ2-1; no firm D call. Trimming stripped 5 bases from V and 0 bases from J, with 8 bases between. CDR1 and CDR2 (germline): SQVTM, ANQGSEA. The length of the CDR3 is 13 residues.

This clonotype has ten or more counts. The chain carries TRBV11-3 and TRBJ1-2; D may be TRBD1 (6 bases). This CDR3 is built from 14 residues. The germline V gene has CDR1 SGHNT and CDR2 YENEEA. The V end lost 5 bases, the J end lost 7 bases, and 17 bases lay between the germline ends. DNA for the CDR3: TGTGCCAGCAGCCCACAGGGAAGAGCTTCTGGCTACACCTTC. Amino acids: CASSPQGRASGYTF.

Note on this clonotype: A single base separates this from a much larger clone, so it may be a read error. The conserved phenylalanine or tryptophan normally closing the CDR3 is absent here, so this likely arose from a read error. The gene calls are TRBV12-3 or TRBV12-4 and TRBJ2-3, with D tentatively TRBD1 (6 bases). The CDR3 consists of 12 residues. V gave up 3 bases and J gave up 6 bases, with 7 bases separating them. The DNA of the CDR3 is TGTGCCAGCAGTTTCCAGGGGGATACGCAGTATCTT. Translating gives CASSFQGDTQYL.

This clonotype has ten or more counts. The V call is TRBV5-5, the J call TRBJ1-2; D is unresolved. Germline assignment: CDR1 SGHKS and CDR2 YYEKEE (reference sequence). V was cut by 4 bases and J by 0 bases, with 13 bases left in between. The CDR3 consists of 15 residues. This CDR3 is CASSRTRQTNYGYTF. CDR3 nucleotides: TGTGCCAGCAGCCGTACCCGACAAACTAACTATGGCTACACCTTC.

By share, this clonotype counts as medium-sized (0.01 to 0.1%). The chain uses TRBV7-2 and TRBJ2-3; D unresolved. The V end lost 5 bases, the J end lost 3 bases, and 6 bases lay between the germline ends. The CDR3 sequence is 12 residues long. Germline lookup yields CDR1 SGHTA and CDR2 FQGNSA. The CDR3 protein is CASSPGTDTQYF. The CDR3 nucleotides read TGTGCCAGCAGCCCCGGAACAGATACGCAGTATTTT.

This clonotype has ten or more counts. The chain is built from TRBV12-3 or TRBV12-4 and TRBJ2-5; 7 bases line up with TRBD1. V shed 1 base and J 4 bases; nucleotides not matched to a gene: 3. CDR3 length equals 14 residues. CDR3 nucleotide sequence: TGTGCCAGCAGTTTAGGGCAGGGGGTAGAGACCCAGTACTTC. Amino acids: CASSLGQGVETQYF.

The table lists this clonotype with many counts. This chain uses TRBV20-1 with TRBJ1-4; 8 bases match TRBD1. V dropped 6 bases and J dropped 7; count of bases not matched to a gene: 10. The CDR3 covers 14 residues. Germline V lookup: CDR1 DFQATT, CDR2 SNEGSKA (reference sequence). CDR3 protein: CSAFLGQGGEKLFF. CDR3 DNA sequence: TGCAGTGCATTCCTAGGACAGGGAGGTGAAAAACTGTTTTTT.

A few counts support this clonotype. Just one base apart from a much larger clone, this may be a read error. The chain combines TRBV10-3 with TRBJ1-1; D may be TRBD1 (5 bases). There are 15 residues in the CDR3. Germline assignment: CDR1 ENHRY and CDR2 SYGVKD. Written as DNA, the CDR3 is TGTGCCATCGGTGAACGGACAAGAGAAAGGACTGAAGCTTTCTTT. It is translated as CAIGERTRERTEAFF.

The sample holds many counts of this clonotype. The chain is built from TRBV10-3 and TRBJ2-1; 12 bases line up with TRBD2. Looked up from germline, CDR1 is ENHRY and CDR2 is SYGVKD. There are 16 residues in the CDR3. J was trimmed by 9 bases and V by 2 bases; bases with no gene match: 8. This chain's CDR3 is CAISEPRLAGVTEQFF. As DNA, the CDR3 is TGTGCCATCAGTGAGCCGCGACTAGCGGGAGTGACTGAGCAGTTCTTC.